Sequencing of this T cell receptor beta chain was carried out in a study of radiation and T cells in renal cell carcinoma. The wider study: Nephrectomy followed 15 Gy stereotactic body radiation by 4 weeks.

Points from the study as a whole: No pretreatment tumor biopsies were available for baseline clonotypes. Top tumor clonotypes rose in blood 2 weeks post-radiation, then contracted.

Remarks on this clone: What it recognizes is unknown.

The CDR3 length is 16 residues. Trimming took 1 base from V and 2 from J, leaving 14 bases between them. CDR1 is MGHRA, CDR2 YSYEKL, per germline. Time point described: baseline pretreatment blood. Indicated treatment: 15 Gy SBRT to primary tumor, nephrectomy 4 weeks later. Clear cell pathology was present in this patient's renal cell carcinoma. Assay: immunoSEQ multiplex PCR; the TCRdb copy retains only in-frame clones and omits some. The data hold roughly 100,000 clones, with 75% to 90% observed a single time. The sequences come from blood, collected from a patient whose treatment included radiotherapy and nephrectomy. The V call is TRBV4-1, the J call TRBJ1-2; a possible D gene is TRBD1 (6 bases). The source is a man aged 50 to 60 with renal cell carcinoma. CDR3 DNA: TGCGCCAGCAGCCAAGGGCTGGACAGAGGGAACTATGGCTACACCTTC. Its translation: CASSQGLDRGNYGYTF.